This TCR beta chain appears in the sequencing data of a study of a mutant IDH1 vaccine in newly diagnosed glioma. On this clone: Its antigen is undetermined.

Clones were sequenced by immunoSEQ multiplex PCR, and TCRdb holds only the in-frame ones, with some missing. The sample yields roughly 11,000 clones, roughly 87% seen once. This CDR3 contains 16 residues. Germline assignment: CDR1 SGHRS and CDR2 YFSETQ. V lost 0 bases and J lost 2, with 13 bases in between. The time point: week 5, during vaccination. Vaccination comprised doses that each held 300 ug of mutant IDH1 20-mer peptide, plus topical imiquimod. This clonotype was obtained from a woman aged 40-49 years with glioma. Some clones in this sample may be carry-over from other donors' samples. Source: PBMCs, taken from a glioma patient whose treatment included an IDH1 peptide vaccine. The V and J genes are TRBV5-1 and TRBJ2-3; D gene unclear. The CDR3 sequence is CASSLAPDDVTDTQYF. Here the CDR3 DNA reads TGCGCCAGCAGCTTGGCCCCCGACGACGTCACAGATACGCAGTATTTT.